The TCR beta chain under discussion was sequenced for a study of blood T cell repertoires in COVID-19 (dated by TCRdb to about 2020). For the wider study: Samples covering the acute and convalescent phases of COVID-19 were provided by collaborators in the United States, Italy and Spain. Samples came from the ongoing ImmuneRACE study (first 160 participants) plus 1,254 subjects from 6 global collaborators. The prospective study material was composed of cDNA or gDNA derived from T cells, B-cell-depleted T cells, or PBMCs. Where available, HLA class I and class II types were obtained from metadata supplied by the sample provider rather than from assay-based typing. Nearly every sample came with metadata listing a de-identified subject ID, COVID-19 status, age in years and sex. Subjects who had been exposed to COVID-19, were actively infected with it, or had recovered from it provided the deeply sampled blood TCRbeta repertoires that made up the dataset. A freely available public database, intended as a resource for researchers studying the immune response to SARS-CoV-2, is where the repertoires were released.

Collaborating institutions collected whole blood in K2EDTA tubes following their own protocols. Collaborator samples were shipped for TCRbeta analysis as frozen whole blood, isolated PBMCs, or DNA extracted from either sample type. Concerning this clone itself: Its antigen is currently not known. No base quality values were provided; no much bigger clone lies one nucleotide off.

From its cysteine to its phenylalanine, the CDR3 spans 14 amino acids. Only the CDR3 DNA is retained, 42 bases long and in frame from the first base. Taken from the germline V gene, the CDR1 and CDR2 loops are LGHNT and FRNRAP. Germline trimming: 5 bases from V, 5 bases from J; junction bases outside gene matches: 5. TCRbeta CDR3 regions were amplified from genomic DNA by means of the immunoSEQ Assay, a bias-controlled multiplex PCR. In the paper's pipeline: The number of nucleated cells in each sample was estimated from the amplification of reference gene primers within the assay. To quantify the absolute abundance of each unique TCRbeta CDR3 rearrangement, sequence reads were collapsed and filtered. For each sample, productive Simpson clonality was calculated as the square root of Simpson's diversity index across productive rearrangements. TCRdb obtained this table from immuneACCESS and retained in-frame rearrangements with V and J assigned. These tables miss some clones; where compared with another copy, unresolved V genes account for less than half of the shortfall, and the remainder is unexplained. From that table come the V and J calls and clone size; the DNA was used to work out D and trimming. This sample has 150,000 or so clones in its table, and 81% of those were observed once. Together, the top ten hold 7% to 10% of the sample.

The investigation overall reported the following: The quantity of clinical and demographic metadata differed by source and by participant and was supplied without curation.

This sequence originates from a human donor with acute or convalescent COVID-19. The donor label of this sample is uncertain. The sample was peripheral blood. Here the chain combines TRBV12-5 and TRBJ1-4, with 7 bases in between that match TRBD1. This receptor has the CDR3 CASGKGGRNEKLFF. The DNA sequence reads TGTGCTAGTGGTAAAGGGGGCAGGAATGAAAAACTGTTTTTT. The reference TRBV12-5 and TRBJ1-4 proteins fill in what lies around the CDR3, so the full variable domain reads DARVTQTPRHKVTEMGQEVTMRCQPILGHNTVFWYRQTMMQGLELLAYFRNRAPLDDSGMPKDRFSAEMPDATLATLKIQPSEPRDSAVYFCASGKGGRNEKLFFGSGTQLSVL.